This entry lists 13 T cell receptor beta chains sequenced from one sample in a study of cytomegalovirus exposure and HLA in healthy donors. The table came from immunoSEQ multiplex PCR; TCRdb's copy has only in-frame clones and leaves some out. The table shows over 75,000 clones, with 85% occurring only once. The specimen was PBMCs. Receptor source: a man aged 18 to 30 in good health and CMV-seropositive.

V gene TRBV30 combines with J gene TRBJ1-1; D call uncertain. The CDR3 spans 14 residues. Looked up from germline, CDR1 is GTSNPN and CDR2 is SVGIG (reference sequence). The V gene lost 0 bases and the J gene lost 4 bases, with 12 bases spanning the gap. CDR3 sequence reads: CAWSVQFGGTEAFF. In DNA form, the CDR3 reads TGTGCCTGGAGTGTACAGTTTGGAGGCACTGAAGCTTTCTTT. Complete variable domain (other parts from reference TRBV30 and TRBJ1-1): SQTIHQWPATLVQPVGSPLSLECTVEGTSNPNLYWYRQAAGRGLQLLFYSVGIGQISSEVPQNLSASRPQDRQFILSSKKLLLSDSGFYLCAWSVQFGGTEAFFGQGTRLTVV.

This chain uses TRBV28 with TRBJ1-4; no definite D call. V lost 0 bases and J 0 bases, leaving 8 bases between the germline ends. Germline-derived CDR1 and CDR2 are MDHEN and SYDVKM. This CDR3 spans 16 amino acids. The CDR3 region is CASSLWEVTTNEKLFF. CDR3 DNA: TGTGCCAGCAGTTTATGGGAGGTCACAACTAATGAAAAACTGTTTTTT. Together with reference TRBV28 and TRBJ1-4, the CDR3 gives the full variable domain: DVKVTQSSRYLVKRTGEKVFLECVQDMDHENMFWYRQDPGLGLRLIYFSYDVKMKEKGDIPEGYSVSREKKERFSLILESASTNQTSMYLCASSLWEVTTNEKLFFGSGTQLSVL.

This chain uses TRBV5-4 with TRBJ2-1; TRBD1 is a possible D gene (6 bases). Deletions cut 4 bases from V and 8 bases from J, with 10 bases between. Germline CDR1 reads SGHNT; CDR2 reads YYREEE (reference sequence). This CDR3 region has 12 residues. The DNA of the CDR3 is TGTGCCAGCAGCACAGGGTACGATGAGCAGTTCTTC. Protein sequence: CASSTGYDEQFF.

CDR3 loop: CASSSSGSWTDTQYF. The CDR3 region has the DNA TGTGCCAGCAGCTCTAGCGGGAGTTGGACAGATACGCAGTATTTT. This chain links TRBV7-8 with TRBJ2-3; TRBD2 matches at 10 bases. The germline CDR1 and CDR2 sequences are SGHVS and FQNEAQ. J was trimmed by 3 bases and V by 4 bases; bases with no gene match: 4. This CDR3 spans 15 amino acids.

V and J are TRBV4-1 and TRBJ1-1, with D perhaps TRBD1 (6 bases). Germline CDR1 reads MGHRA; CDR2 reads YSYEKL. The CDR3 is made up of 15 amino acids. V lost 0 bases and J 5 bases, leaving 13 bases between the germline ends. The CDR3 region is CASSQDGGGATEAFF. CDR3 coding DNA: TGCGCCAGCAGCCAAGATGGAGGGGGGGCAACTGAAGCTTTCTTT.

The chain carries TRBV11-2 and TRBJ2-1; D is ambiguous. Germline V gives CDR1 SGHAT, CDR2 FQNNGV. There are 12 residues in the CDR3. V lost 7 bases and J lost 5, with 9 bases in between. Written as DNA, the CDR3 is TGTGCCAGCAAAGCGCCAGACAATGAGCAGTTCTTC. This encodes CASKAPDNEQFF.

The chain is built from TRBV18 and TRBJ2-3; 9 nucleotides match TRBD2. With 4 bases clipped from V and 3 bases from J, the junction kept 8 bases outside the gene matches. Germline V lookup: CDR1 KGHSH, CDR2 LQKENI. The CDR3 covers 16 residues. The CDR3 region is CASSLISGRGTDTQYF. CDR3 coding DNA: TGTGCCAGCTCACTTATTAGCGGGAGAGGGACAGATACGCAGTATTTT.

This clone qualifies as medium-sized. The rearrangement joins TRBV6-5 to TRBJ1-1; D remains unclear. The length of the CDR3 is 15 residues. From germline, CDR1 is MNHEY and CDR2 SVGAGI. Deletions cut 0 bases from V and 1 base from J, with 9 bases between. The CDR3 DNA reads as TGTGCCAGCAGTTACTCAGTTGGAGGGAACACTGAAGCTTTCTTT. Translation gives CASSYSVGGNTEAFF.

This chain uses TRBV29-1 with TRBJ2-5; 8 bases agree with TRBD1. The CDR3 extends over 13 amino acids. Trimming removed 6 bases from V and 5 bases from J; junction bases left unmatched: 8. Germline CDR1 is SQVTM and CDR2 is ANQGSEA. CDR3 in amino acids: CSVGGQGDETQYF. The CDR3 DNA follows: TGCAGCGTCGGAGGACAGGGTGATGAGACCCAGTACTTC. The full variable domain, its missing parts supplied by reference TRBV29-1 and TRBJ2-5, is SAVISQKPSRDICQRGTSLTIQCQVDSQVTMMFWYRQQPGQSLTLIATANQGSEATYESGFVIDKFPISRPNLTFSTLTVSNMSPEDSSIYLCSVGGQGDETQYFGPGTRLLVL.

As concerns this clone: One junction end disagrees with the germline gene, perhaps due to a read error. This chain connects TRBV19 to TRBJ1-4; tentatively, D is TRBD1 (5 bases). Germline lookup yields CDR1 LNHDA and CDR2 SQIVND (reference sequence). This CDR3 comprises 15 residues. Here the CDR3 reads CASRIDRTTNEKLFF. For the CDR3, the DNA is TGTGCCAGTAGGATCGACAGAACAACGAATGAAAAACTGTTTTTT. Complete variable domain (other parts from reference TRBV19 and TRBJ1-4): DGGITQSPKYLFRKEGQNVTLSCEQNLNHDAMYWYRQDPGQGLRLIYYSQIVNDFQKGDIAEGYSVSREKKESFPLTVTSAQKNPTAFYLCASRIDRTTNEKLFFGSGTQLSVL.

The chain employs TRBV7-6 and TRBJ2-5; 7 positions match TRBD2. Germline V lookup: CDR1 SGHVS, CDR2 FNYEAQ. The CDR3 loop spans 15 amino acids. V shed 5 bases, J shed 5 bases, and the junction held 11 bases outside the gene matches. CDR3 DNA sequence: TGTGCCAGCAGCCTCGGGACTCTCGGGGGGGAGACCCAGTACTTC. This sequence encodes CASSLGTLGGETQYF. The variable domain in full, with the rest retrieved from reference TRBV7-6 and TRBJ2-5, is GAGVSQSPRYKVTKRGQDVALRCDPISGHVSLYWYRQALGQGPEFLTYFNYEAQQDKSGLPNDRFSAERPEGSISTLTIQRTEQRDSAMYRCASSLGTLGGETQYFGPGTRLLVL.

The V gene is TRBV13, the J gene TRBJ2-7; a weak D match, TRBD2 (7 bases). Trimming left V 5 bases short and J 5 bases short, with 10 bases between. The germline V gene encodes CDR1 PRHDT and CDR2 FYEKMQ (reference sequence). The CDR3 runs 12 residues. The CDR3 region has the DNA TGTGCCAGCAGCCAGGGGAGGGACGAGCAGTACTTC. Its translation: CASSQGRDEQYF.

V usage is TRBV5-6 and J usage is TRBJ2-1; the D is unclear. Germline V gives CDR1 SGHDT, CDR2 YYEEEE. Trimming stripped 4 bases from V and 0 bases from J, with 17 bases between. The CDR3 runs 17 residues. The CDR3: CASSPDWQRSSYNEQFF. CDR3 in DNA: TGTGCCAGCAGCCCGGATTGGCAGAGGAGCTCCTACAATGAGCAGTTCTTC.